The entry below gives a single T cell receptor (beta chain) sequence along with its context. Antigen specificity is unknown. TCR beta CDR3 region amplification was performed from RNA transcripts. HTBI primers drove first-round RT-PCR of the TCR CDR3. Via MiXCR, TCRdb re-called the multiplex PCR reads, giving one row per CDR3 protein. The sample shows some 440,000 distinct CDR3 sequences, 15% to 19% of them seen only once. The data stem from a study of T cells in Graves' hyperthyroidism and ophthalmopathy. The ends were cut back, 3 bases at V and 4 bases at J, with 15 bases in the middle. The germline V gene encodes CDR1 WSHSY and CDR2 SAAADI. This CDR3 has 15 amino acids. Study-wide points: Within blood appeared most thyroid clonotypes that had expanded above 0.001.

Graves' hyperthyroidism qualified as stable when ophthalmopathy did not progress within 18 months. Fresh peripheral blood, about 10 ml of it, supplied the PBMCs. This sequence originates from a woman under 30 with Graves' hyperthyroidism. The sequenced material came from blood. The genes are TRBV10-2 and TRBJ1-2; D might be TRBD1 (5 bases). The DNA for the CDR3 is TGCGCCAGCAGTGATGTCCAGGAGAGGGGCTATGGCTACACCTTC. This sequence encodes CASSDVQERGYGYTF.